Below are 14 T cell receptor beta chains sequenced from a single sample in a study of blood T cell repertoires in COVID-19. Assay: immunoSEQ multiplex PCR; the TCRdb copy retains only in-frame clones and omits some. The table lists roughly 290,000 clones, almost 90% of them singletons. Sequenced input: PBMCs or T cells enriched from blood (not recorded which). Every receptor here comes from a woman in her late teens or twenties with acute COVID-19.

The genes are TRBV11-2 and TRBJ2-1; 8 bases line up with TRBD1. The CDR3 has 13 amino acids. The germline V gene has CDR1 SGHAT and CDR2 FQNNGV. V shed 8 bases and J 7 bases; nucleotides not matched to a gene: 7. CDR3 bases: TGTGCCAGCCAGCAGGGGGCGGGTAATGAGCAGTTCTTC. As protein: CASQQGAGNEQFF.

The count of this clone is one. The V gene is TRBV11-2, the J gene TRBJ2-1; 12 bases fit TRBD2. Losses at the gene ends were 5 bases for V and 6 bases for J; bases not matched to a gene: 11. Germline lookup yields CDR1 SGHAT and CDR2 FQNNGV. The CDR3 has 17 residues. This chain's CDR3 is CASSAPFLAGGPNEQFF. The CDR3 nucleotides read TGTGCCAGCAGCGCCCCATTCCTAGCGGGAGGGCCCAATGAGCAGTTCTTC.

The chain couples TRBV6-5 to TRBJ1-6, with D unresolved. Trimming took 6 bases from V and 12 from J, leaving 15 bases between them. The CDR3 extends over 13 amino acids. Germline values: CDR1 MNHEY, CDR2 SVGAGI. CDR3 sequence (DNA): TGTGCCAGCAGCCTAGCCCCCTTACAACCCCTCCACTTT. Protein: CASSLAPLQPLHF.

The chain uses TRBV4-2 and TRBJ2-7; 7 positions match TRBD2. The CDR3 runs 17 residues. Germline values: CDR1 LGHNA, CDR2 YNFKEQ. The J segment lost 2 bases and the V segment lost 2 bases, leaving 12 bases of the junction unmatched. In DNA form, the CDR3 reads TGTGCCAGCAGCCAATTCGTGGTGGGAGGGGCGACCTACGAGCAGTACTTC. It is translated as CASSQFVVGGATYEQYF.

The chain uses TRBV4-1 and TRBJ2-1, with 9 bases lining up with TRBD1. The CDR3 covers 17 residues. CDR1 MGHRA and CDR2 YSYEKL come from the germline V gene. Losses at the gene ends were 5 bases for V and 0 bases for J; bases not matched to a gene: 8. CDR3 DNA sequence: TGCGCCAGCAGCTACCATGAGGGACAGGGCTCCTACAATGAGCAGTTCTTC. It yields the protein CASSYHEGQGSYNEQFF.

The chain couples TRBV5-4 to TRBJ2-7, with 9 bases lining up with TRBD1. This CDR3 is built from 15 residues. The germline CDR1 and CDR2 sequences are SGHNT and YYREEE (reference sequence). V lost 2 bases to trimming and J lost 3 bases; unmatched junction nucleotides: 6. The CDR3 sequence is CASSFPGDRVYEQYF. The CDR3 coding sequence is TGTGCCAGCAGCTTCCCTGGGGACAGGGTCTACGAGCAGTACTTC. Together with reference TRBV5-4 and TRBJ2-7, the CDR3 gives the full variable domain: ETGVTQSPTHLIKTRGQQVTLRCSSQSGHNTVSWYQQALGQGPQFIFQYYREEENGRGNFPPRFSGLQFPNYSSELNVNALELDDSALYLCASSFPGDRVYEQYFGPGTRLTVT.

The V call is TRBV4-1, the J call TRBJ2-7; 10 nucleotides agree with TRBD2. The CDR3 consists of 19 residues. Per the germline V gene, CDR1 is MGHRA and CDR2 is YSYEKL. J was trimmed by 0 bases and V by 1 base; bases with no gene match: 12. The CDR3 DNA sequence: TGCGCCAGCAGCCAAGTCTCCCCGGGACTAGCGAGAATCTCCTACGAGCAGTACTTC. Translation gives CASSQVSPGLARISYEQYF.

This chain uses TRBV19 with TRBJ2-1; D is uncertain. Germline CDR1 reads LNHDA; CDR2 reads SQIVND (reference sequence). The CDR3 runs to 15 residues. Trimming took off 3 bases at V and 1 base at J, with 10 bases between the two ends. In DNA, the CDR3 is TGTGCCAGTAGTATGGAGACTCGTTCCTACAATGAGCAGTTCTTC. Protein: CASSMETRSYNEQFF. The full variable domain, in which reference TRBV19 and TRBJ2-1 provide the parts outside the CDR3, is DGGITQSPKYLFRKEGQNVTLSCEQNLNHDAMYWYRQDPGQGLRLIYYSQIVNDFQKGDIAEGYSVSREKKESFPLTVTSAQKNPTAFYLCASSMETRSYNEQFFGPGTRLTVL.

This chain joins TRBV9 and TRBJ2-3, with 7 bases that match TRBD2. The V gene end was trimmed by 1 base and the J gene end by 0 bases; junction bases not matched to a gene: 5. This CDR3 is built from 16 residues. Germline V CDR1 and CDR2: SGDLS, YYNGEE. CDR3: CASSVQAGVSTDTQYF. In DNA, the CDR3 is TGTGCCAGCAGCGTACAGGCGGGAGTAAGCACAGATACGCAGTATTTT.

The chain employs TRBV3-1 (or the pseudogene TRBV3-2) and TRBJ2-5, with a weak D call TRBD2 (5 bases). This CDR3 spans 15 amino acids. Germline V CDR1 and CDR2: LGHDT, YNNKEL (reference sequence). V was shortened by 1 base and J by 5 bases, with 14 bases between the two germline ends. For the CDR3, the DNA is TGTGCCAGCAGCCAAGGGGGAGAACCGCAGGAGACCCAGTACTTC. Translating gives CASSQGGEPQETQYF.

The chain combines TRBV7-3 with TRBJ1-6, with 7 bases fitting TRBD1. The CDR3 has 13 residues. Germline trimming cut 5 bases from V and 10 bases from J; bases unmatched to any gene: 5. In germline, CDR1 is SGHTA, CDR2 FQGTGA. This CDR3 reads CASSLDRESPLHF. DNA of the CDR3: TGTGCCAGCAGCCTTGACAGGGAATCACCCCTCCACTTT.

This clone showed up just once. This chain uses TRBV28 with TRBJ2-7, with D uncertain. The germline V gene has CDR1 MDHEN and CDR2 SYDVKM. The CDR3 runs to 12 residues. V was shortened by 1 base and J by 9 bases, with 10 bases between the two germline ends. CDR3 DNA: TGTGCCAGCAGTTTATACTACTTCCTGCAGTACTTC. It encodes CASSLYYFLQYF.

The genes are TRBV14 and TRBJ2-1; 9 nucleotides align to TRBD2. The CDR3 runs to 15 residues. V was clipped by 3 bases and J by 1 base; unmatched bases: 1. The germline V gene has CDR1 SGHDN and CDR2 FVKESK. The CDR3 coding sequence is TGTGCCAGCAGCCAGGCGGGAGGGTCCTACAATGAGCAGTTCTTC. It encodes CASSQAGGSYNEQFF.

J is TRBJ2-7 and V is TRBV27, with TRBD2 matching over 7 bases. V lost 4 bases and J lost 5; bases outside the gene matches: 5. This CDR3 is built from 13 residues. Germline values: CDR1 MNHEY, CDR2 SMNVEV (reference sequence). Here the CDR3 DNA reads TGTGCCAGCAGTTATAGCGGGCCCAACGAGCAGTACTTC. Translating gives CASSYSGPNEQYF.